The entry that follows covers one T cell receptor beta chain sequence. Antigen unknown. The CDR3 extends over 13 amino acids. Germline V gives CDR1 DFQATT, CDR2 SNEGSKA (reference sequence). Each CDR3 protein gets one entry in TCRdb, which reprocessed the 5' RACE reads and gives no DNA. This repertoire includes 300,000 to 500,000 distinct CDR3 sequences. This entry belongs to a study of T cells expressing NK-cell markers. Study results and limitations: Leadership of the CD3+CD56-NKG2C+ fraction also belonged to these clonotypes in a handful of donors.

The receptor was isolated from a woman aged 45-65 years in good health. The sample comprised blood T cells: a sorted CD56 or NKG2C T cell subset, CD4+ or CD8+ T cells, or bulk PBMC T cells (not recorded which). The chain couples TRBV20-1 to TRBJ2-2; TCRdb's D call of TRBD1 is untestable without DNA. This CDR3 reads CSAPGPRVGELFF.